This T cell receptor beta chain was captured in a study of blood T cell repertoires in COVID-19. In the study overall: The origin of the acute and convalescent COVID-19 samples was the United States, Italy and Spain. Sources were T cells, B-cell-depleted T cells, or PBMCs; the material itself was cDNA or gDNA.

The V and J ends lost 0 bases and 0 bases respectively, with 5 bases between them. The germline V gene encodes CDR1 SGHNT and CDR2 YYREEE (reference sequence). The length of the CDR3 is 14 residues. Original processing methods: Researchers report that nucleated cell counts were estimated from reference gene primer amplification. The method was immunoSEQ multiplex PCR; TCRdb's version includes in-frame clones alone and lacks a portion of them. That table furnishes V, J and clone size, whereas the DNA furnished D and trimming. The sample shows 120,000 or so clones, around 80% of them seen only once. The source material was peripheral blood. The sequence was obtained from a man aged 45 to 65 with acute or convalescent COVID-19. The V and J genes are TRBV5-4 and TRBJ2-3; no reliable D call. The CDR3 loop reads CASSLATSTDTQYF. CDR3 nucleotide sequence: TGTGCCAGCAGCTTGGCTACTAGCACAGATACGCAGTATTTT. Combining the CDR3 with reference TRBV5-4 and TRBJ2-3 gives the whole variable domain ETGVTQSPTHLIKTRGQQVTLRCSSQSGHNTVSWYQQALGQGPQFIFQYYREEENGRGNFPPRFSGLQFPNYSSELNVNALELDDSALYLCASSLATSTDTQYFGPGTRLTVL.